Sequencing of this TCR beta chain was carried out in a study of T-cell memory formation after mild COVID-19. The CDR3 has 17 residues. Germline CDR1 and CDR2: KGHDR and SFDVKD. Trimming took 4 bases from V and 2 from J; bases not matched to a gene: 5. This clonotype came up many times. The target antigen is unknown. Study conclusions and caveats: Pre-infection memory showed some responding clones, and this suggested that cross-reactive memory joined. There was no confirmation that second-wave clones peaking on day 37 were SARS-CoV-2 specific. Shrinking CD4+ clones were chiefly CM and EM; CD8+ ones were chiefly EMRA.

Each CDR3 protein is one row after TCRdb ran MiXCR on the 5' RACE reads. The repertoire holds about 130,000 distinct CDR3 sequences, with 5% to 6.5% as singletons. This receptor was identified in an adult woman who had mild COVID-19 (a few samples of this study predate the infection). Cell type and time point are not known. The sequenced sample consisted of PBMCs or a T cell subset sorted from them (not recorded which). This chain links TRBV24-1 with TRBJ2-6, with 9 bases aligning to TRBD1. The CDR3 bases are TGTGCCACCAGTGAAAACAGGGGGCAACCTGGGGCCAACGTCCTGACTTTC. It translates to CATSENRGQPGANVLTF.